This T cell receptor beta chain was observed in a study of vaccination and CD4 T cells after COVID-19. As for the study in general: Post-vaccination specimens were collected at a median of approximately 66 days following dose two (range 14 to 241). Broader study findings: Convalescent patients' clones that were vaccine-specific were spike mono-reactive in 304 of 307 cases.

Treatment in this sample: approximately nine-day PBMC culture with coronavirus spike peptide pools or control peptides (ViraFEST assay). Peptide-pool expansion of antigen-specific T cells preceded TCR sequencing in ViraFEST. About this clonotype: Its cognate antigen is unknown.

Cultured CD4+ T-cell DNA underwent Oncomine TCR Beta short-read sequencing. Genomic DNA was drawn out of CD4+ T cells grown in culture. TCRdb ran MiXCR on the PCR reads and lists one entry per CDR3 protein. The table includes some 13,000 distinct CDR3 sequences, approximately 54% detected once. The CDR3 runs to 16 residues. V shed 5 bases and J shed 4 bases, with 18 bases lying between them. From germline, CDR1 is SGHTA and CDR2 FQGNSA. This receptor was identified in a human donor who had recovered from COVID-19. Sequenced material: CD4+ T cells from blood, cultured in vitro. V usage is TRBV7-2 and J usage is TRBJ2-4; D is unclear. The CDR3 region has the DNA TGTGCCAGCAGCCCCCCCAGCCTGTTAACTAAAAACATTCAGTACTTC. Translating gives CASSPPSLLTKNIQYF.